Following are 27 T cell receptor beta chains from one sample sequenced in a study of T cells in Graves' hyperthyroidism and ophthalmopathy. Template material for amplifying TCR beta CDR3 regions consisted of RNA transcripts. The study used the HTBI primer set for a first-round RT-PCR of the TCR CDR3. TCRdb re-derived calls from the multiplex PCR reads in MiXCR, one entry per CDR3 protein. The sample lists more than 300,000 distinct CDR3 sequences, about a sixth occurring once. The sample was blood. These receptors came from a woman in her twenties or thirties with Graves' hyperthyroidism that later progressed to Graves' ophthalmopathy.

This clonotype showed up just a few times. The V gene is TRBV20-1, the J gene TRBJ2-1, with TRBD1 matching 7 bases. V trimming: 5 bases; J trimming: 5 bases; junction bases outside the gene matches: 9. Germline V gene data show CDR1 as DFQATT and CDR2 as SNEGSKA (reference sequence). This CDR3 region has 14 residues. CDR3 sequence: CSASGTARDNEQFF. For the CDR3, the DNA is TGCAGTGCTTCTGGGACAGCCAGAGACAATGAGCAGTTCTTC.

This clonotype was seen only a few times. The rearrangement uses TRBV5-1 and TRBJ1-1, with D possibly matching TRBD1 (5 bases). Trimming cost V 5 bases and J 3 bases, with 14 bases left between them. The CDR3 extends over 14 amino acids. CDR1 SGHRS and CDR2 YFSETQ come from the germline V gene. In DNA, the CDR3 is TGCGCCAGCAGACGAGAGAGGGGCCACACTGAAGCTTTCTTT. Translated, it gives CASRRERGHTEAFF.

The table lists this clonotype with many counts. This chain uses TRBV10-3 with TRBJ2-1, with no clear D. This CDR3 contains 15 residues. With 2 bases removed from V and 6 bases from J, the gap between germline ends came to 14 bases. Per the germline V gene, CDR1 is ENHRY and CDR2 is SYGVKD. The CDR3 region is CAISEGWGLSNEQFF. The CDR3 DNA sequence: TGTGCCATCAGTGAGGGGTGGGGTTTGAGCAATGAGCAGTTCTTC.

This clonotype was picked up a small number of times. The V and J genes are TRBV13 and TRBJ1-1, with D maybe TRBD1 (6 bases). The germline V gene has CDR1 PRHDT and CDR2 FYEKMQ (reference sequence). Trimming shortened V by 2 bases and J by 4 bases, and 11 bases separated the two germline ends. This CDR3 contains 14 residues. CDR3 nucleotide sequence: TGTGCCAGCAGCTTAATGGGGGCCGGCACTGAAGCTTTCTTT. It codes for CASSLMGAGTEAFF.

At least ten counts were recorded for this clonotype. The chain is built from TRBV24-1 and TRBJ1-2, with 7 bases that match TRBD1. Germline CDR1 and CDR2: KGHDR and SFDVKD. There are 14 residues in the CDR3. V lost 5 bases to trimming and J lost 6 bases; unmatched junction nucleotides: 8. The CDR3 protein is CATSGETGSHGYTF. In nucleotides, the CDR3 is TGTGCCACCAGTGGGGAGACAGGGTCCCATGGCTACACCTTC.

V usage is TRBV7-6 and J usage is TRBJ2-7; D gene unclear. Between the trimmed V and J ends, which lost 4 bases and 5 bases, there was a span of 18 bases. The CDR3 runs to 15 residues. CDR1 is SGHVS and CDR2 is FNYEAQ in the germline V gene. CDR3 DNA: TGTGCCAGCAGCTCCCATGCGGCCGCGCTCCACGAGCAGTACTTC. It specifies CASSSHAAALHEQYF.

This clonotype was observed many times. The chain uses TRBV6-5 and TRBJ1-1; D is unclear. The CDR3 contains 13 residues. Germline CDR1 is MNHEY and CDR2 is SVGAGI. With 2 bases removed from V and 2 bases from J, the gap between germline ends came to 6 bases. The CDR3 nucleotides read TGTGCCAGCAGTTACGGGTATAACACTGAAGCTTTCTTT. Its protein is CASSYGYNTEAFF.

This clonotype has ten or more counts. The chain links TRBV5-4 to TRBJ2-3; D gene ambiguous. With 2 bases removed from V and 0 bases from J, the gap between germline ends came to 10 bases. Germline V gene data show CDR1 as SGHNT and CDR2 as YYREEE (reference sequence). The CDR3 has 15 residues. CDR3 sequence reads: CASSFSATSTDTQYF. CDR3 nucleotide sequence: TGTGCCAGCAGCTTTTCGGCAACTAGCACAGATACGCAGTATTTT.

This clonotype was seen at least ten times. This rearrangement joins TRBV20-1 to TRBJ1-1; tentatively, D is TRBD1 (5 bases). Trimming cost V 0 bases and J 0 bases, with 14 bases left between them. CDR3 length: 16 residues. Germline V CDR1 and CDR2: DFQATT, SNEGSKA (reference sequence). CDR3 sequence: CSARDDSIHMNTEAFF. The CDR3 DNA reads TGCAGTGCTAGAGACGACAGCATACACATGAACACTGAAGCTTTCTTT.

This clonotype was detected ten times or more. The CDR3 loop is CASSALWTGYEQYF. The CDR3 region has the DNA TGTGCCAGCAGTGCCCTATGGACAGGGTACGAGCAGTACTTC. This rearrangement joins TRBV27 to TRBJ2-7; TRBD1 matches 8 bases. This CDR3 comprises 14 residues. CDR1 and CDR2 from the germline V gene are MNHEY and SMNVEV (reference sequence). Trimming cost V 5 bases and J 4 bases; bases outside gene matches: 7.

This clonotype was recorded a few times. The chain carries TRBV20-1 and TRBJ2-1; TRBD2 agrees at 8 bases. This CDR3 contains 16 residues. V shed 5 bases, J shed 9 bases, and the junction held 18 bases outside the gene matches. Germline V lookup: CDR1 DFQATT, CDR2 SNEGSKA (reference sequence). CDR3 nucleotide sequence: TGCAGTGCTCTCCCCGGGGGGGGCTCCGCCCTGAGTGAGCAGTTCTTC. Translating gives CSALPGGGSALSEQFF.

This clonotype has just a few counts. This chain joins TRBV4-1 and TRBJ1-6; no clear D. The length of the CDR3 is 18 residues. Germline V lookup: CDR1 MGHRA, CDR2 YSYEKL. V lost 0 bases, J lost 9 bases, and 21 bases lay in between. The CDR3 protein is CASSQDVAGGGSGSPLHF. In DNA form, the CDR3 reads TGCGCCAGCAGCCAAGATGTGGCGGGTGGTGGTTCGGGTTCACCCCTCCACTTT.

CDR3 region: CSARVGSHYNEQFF. The CDR3 nucleotides are TGCAGTGCTAGAGTGGGGTCCCACTACAATGAGCAGTTCTTC. The chain is built from TRBV20-1 and TRBJ2-1; D gene uncertain. The CDR3 is made up of 14 amino acids. Germline V gene data show CDR1 as DFQATT and CDR2 as SNEGSKA (reference sequence). V gave up 1 base and J gave up 3 bases, with 10 bases separating them.

This clonotype was seen a few times. J is TRBJ1-1 and V is TRBV3-1; D perhaps matches TRBD1 (5 bases). Between the trimmed V and J ends, which lost 0 bases and 1 base, there was a span of 15 bases. The CDR3 sequence is 17 residues long. Germline V lookup: CDR1 LGHDT, CDR2 YNNKEL (reference sequence). Here the CDR3 reads CASSQDRGRGRNTEAFF. In DNA, the CDR3 is TGTGCCAGCAGCCAAGATCGGGGTAGGGGCAGGAACACTGAAGCTTTCTTT.

On this clonotype: A much bigger clone sits one base away, suggesting this may be a read error. The chain links TRBV6-2 or TRBV6-3 to TRBJ2-1; 8 nucleotides match TRBD1. Germline V CDR1 and CDR2: MNHEY, SVGEGT. CDR3 length equals 21 residues. V was clipped by 7 bases and J by 0 bases; unmatched bases: 23. CDR3 nucleotides: TGTGCCAGCAATAATAGGACATTAGAGACAGGGGTAGTGCGCTCCTACAATGAGCAGTTCTTC. Protein sequence: CASNNRTLETGVVRSYNEQFF.

This clonotype has a handful of counts. The V call is TRBV9, the J call TRBJ2-7; 9 bases line up with TRBD1. The CDR3 is made up of 14 amino acids. Trimming cost V 7 bases and J 2 bases; bases outside gene matches: 7. Germline CDR1 SGDLS, CDR2 YYNGEE. CDR3 DNA: TGTGCCAGCTCAGTGGGACAGGGAGCCTACGAGCAGTACTTC. It codes for CASSVGQGAYEQYF.

The rearrangement links TRBV12-3 or TRBV12-4 to TRBJ2-1; D unclear. V lost 8 bases, J lost 8 bases, and 10 bases lay in between. There are 11 residues in the CDR3. CDR3 sequence: CASLGGYEQFF. The CDR3 DNA follows: TGTGCCAGCCTCGGTGGCTATGAGCAGTTCTTC.

This clonotype has a handful of counts. The chain recombines TRBV14 with TRBJ1-1; no clear D gene. V dropped 1 base and J dropped 10 bases, with 7 bases sitting between them. CDR3 size: 11 residues. Germline values: CDR1 SGHDN, CDR2 FVKESK. The CDR3 coding sequence is TGTGCCAGCAGCCAAGGGACCTTAGCTTTCTTT. Translated, it gives CASSQGTLAFF.

The V call is TRBV24-1, the J call TRBJ2-1; 10 bases are a match to TRBD2. V gave up 3 bases and J gave up 7 bases; unmatched junction bases: 8. The V gene's germline CDR1 is KGHDR and CDR2 SFDVKD. This CDR3 has 16 residues. The CDR3 is CATSDPRTSGLNEQFF. CDR3 DNA: TGTGCCACCAGTGATCCCCGGACTAGCGGCCTGAATGAGCAGTTCTTC.

The chain employs TRBV20-1 and TRBJ2-7; TRBD1 agrees at 10 bases. V shed 3 bases, J shed 7 bases, and the junction held 15 bases outside the gene matches. Germline V gene lookup returns CDR1 DFQATT and CDR2 SNEGSKA (reference sequence). This CDR3 contains 16 residues. The CDR3 protein is CSARPSGQGTAGEQYF. The CDR3 nucleotides read TGCAGTGCTAGGCCCTCGGGACAGGGGACGGCTGGGGAGCAGTACTTC.

This clonotype was seen at least ten times. The chain uses TRBV5-1 and TRBJ2-1; 7 positions match TRBD2. V was clipped by 0 bases and J by 9 bases; unmatched bases: 9. Germline loops: CDR1 SGHRS, CDR2 YFSETQ. The CDR3 is 15 amino acids. The DNA for the CDR3 is TGCGCCAGCAGCTTGGATGTCGGACTAGTCATTGAGCAGTTCTTC. It translates to CASSLDVGLVIEQFF. Variable domain in full (rest from reference TRBV5-1 and TRBJ2-1): KAGVTQTPRYLIKTRGQQVTLSCSPISGHRSVSWYQQTPGQGLQFLFEYFSETQRNKGNFPGRFSGRQFSNSRSEMNVSTLELGDSALYLCASSLDVGLVIEQFFGPGTRLTVL.

This clonotype was seen repeatedly, ten times or more. The chain is built from TRBV7-6 and TRBJ2-7, with D perhaps TRBD2 (5 bases). V was cut by 5 bases and J by 0 bases, with 11 bases left in between. This CDR3 comprises 14 residues. CDR1 SGHVS and CDR2 FNYEAQ come from the germline V gene. CDR3 region: CASSIGVSSYEQYF. The DNA of the CDR3 is TGTGCCAGCAGCATCGGGGTGAGCTCCTACGAGCAGTACTTC.

V and J are TRBV11-1 and TRBJ2-1; no clear D. Trimming stripped 5 bases from V and 0 bases from J, with 14 bases between. Germline CDR1 and CDR2: SGHAT and FQDESV (reference sequence). CDR3 length: 16 amino acids. The CDR3 region is CASSPPEESSYNEQFF. The CDR3, as DNA: TGTGCCAGCAGCCCCCCCGAGGAGAGCTCCTACAATGAGCAGTTCTTC.

The J gene is TRBJ2-7, the V gene TRBV20-1; 7 nucleotides line up with TRBD1. V lost 8 bases, J lost 3 bases, and 10 bases stayed unmatched. CDR1 is DFQATT, CDR2 SNEGSKA, per germline (reference sequence). CDR3 length: 13 amino acids. CDR3 amino acids: CSCRETGIYEQYF. CDR3 sequence (DNA): TGCAGTTGCAGGGAGACAGGGATCTACGAGCAGTACTTC.

This clonotype was picked up a small number of times. This rearrangement joins TRBV12-3 or TRBV12-4 to TRBJ2-1, with D possibly TRBD2 on 5 matching bases. This CDR3 spans 16 amino acids. Trimming took off 3 bases at V and 2 bases at J, with 14 bases between the two ends. The CDR3 loop is CASSFSSGQPYNEQFF. The CDR3 region has the DNA TGTGCCAGCAGTTTTTCCAGCGGCCAACCCTACAATGAGCAGTTCTTC.

This clonotype was detected ten times or more. The genes are TRBV29-1 and TRBJ1-2, with D maybe TRBD1 (6 bases). The length of the CDR3 is 13 residues. CDR1 SQVTM and CDR2 ANQGSEA come from the germline V gene. Trimming left V 5 bases short and J 0 bases short, with 10 bases between. The CDR3 bases are TGCAGCGTTTTCACAGGGACTAACTATGGCTACACCTTC. This sequence encodes CSVFTGTNYGYTF.

This clonotype was counted between two and nine times. The rearrangement joins TRBV20-1 to TRBJ2-3; 8 positions match TRBD2. The CDR3 extends over 13 amino acids. Losses at the gene ends were 5 bases for V and 4 bases for J; bases not matched to a gene: 5. CDR1 is DFQATT, CDR2 SNEGSKA, per germline (reference sequence). The CDR3 sequence: CSAERGGADTQYF. In DNA form, the CDR3 reads TGCAGTGCTGAACGGGGGGGCGCAGATACGCAGTATTTT.